This entry is about one TCR beta chain. The antigen it binds to is not known. No much larger clonotype is one base removed from it; base qualities were not supplied. Using the deep immunoSEQ assay, TCR CDR3 regions were amplified from genomic DNA by multiplex PCR. Genomic DNA extracted from each cell subset was distributed evenly over all wells of several immunoSEQ 96-well plates, and each plate served as one replicate. For unsorted PBMC, 300 ng genomic DNA, equal to 30,000 or so T cell genomes, was loaded into each replicate PCR. Ten immunoSEQ deep assay plates were used to sequence the unsorted PBMC genomic DNA. Purified libraries were quantified with a Qubit 3.0 fluorometer, sized on a Bioanalyzer 2100, and re-quantified with the KAPA Library Quantification kit. Every immunoSEQ 96-well plate was sequenced on a dedicated single-read 150-cycle Illumina NextSeq 550 flow cell. The original pipeline was this. Because the immunoSEQ output included only junctional sequences and no quality scores, the filtering could not be the same as the filtering used for full-length reads. Sequences were annotated with PyIR, a Python wrapper for IgBLAST v1.9, using IMGT germline references to assign V/J genes and CDR3. Any read was removed if the V/J assignment was weak (E-value above 1e-6), the CDR3 was missing, or the read contained stop codons, out-of-frame junctions, or ambiguous translated residues. V3J clonotypes were defined as sequences sharing an identical inferred V gene, J gene, and CDR3 amino acid sequence. Percentage overlap between repertoires was computed as shared unique clonotypes divided by the size of the smaller repertoire. RTK rarefaction, the Chao1 estimator, and Recon v2.1 estimates of unobserved clonotypes were used to assess repertoire richness. Here the immuneACCESS table is served through TCRdb, limited to in-frame sequences with V and J called. Missing clones are a known gap in these copies; in checked studies unresolved V genes cover under half, and the rest lacks a known reason. V, J and clone size derive from that table, while D and trimming were established from the DNA sequence. Counted in this sample were some 500,000 clones; over 60% of them appeared once. Around 11% of the sample goes to the ten largest clones.

This entry belongs to a study of shared clonotypes between healthy human individuals (dated by TCRdb to the early 2020s). Turning to the overall study: The cohort included three men and a couple of women between 18 and 49 years of age. Per donor, leukapheresis produced somewhere between about 0.8 and 9 billion PBMCs. Libraries were prepared and TCR repertoires were sequenced by different laboratories using diverse techniques, in order to increase sequencing depth and limit assay-specific biases. To estimate repertoire size and how much clonotype sharing occurs between individuals, the study deeply sequenced the blood TCR repertoires of 5 or 6 healthy adults.

The full study reports these points: Sampling was restricted to blood, and TCR repertoires in tissue are likely to differ from TCR repertoires in blood. Pairwise subsampling indicated that sequencing depth was expected to affect the degree of clonotype sharing among donors. The genetic and exposure-history diversity represented was limited by the small number of donors.

The donors were healthy, HIV-negative adults who had no recently reported acute infections or vaccinations. All donors were Caucasian adults living in Nashville, Tennessee, USA. For unsorted samples, 84 million or so PBMCs were counted, and genomic DNA was extracted using the QIAamp DNA Blood Mini kit. After blood collection by leukapheresis, PBMCs were isolated using Ficoll-Histopaque density gradient centrifugation and then cryopreserved in the vapor phase of liquid nitrogen. Measured from the cysteine to the phenylalanine, the CDR3 is 18 residues long. This entry keeps only the CDR3 DNA: 54 bases, framed from base 1. V and J are trimmed by 9 bases and 2 bases, and the gene matches miss 20 bases of the junction. CDR1 and CDR2 are drawn from the germline V gene: MRHNA, SNTAGT.

Material for sequencing was PBMCs. The rearranged segments are TRBV6-4 and TRBJ2-3, with 7 bases in between that match TRBD2. This TCR derives from a woman aged 40 to 50 in good health. Some clones in this sample may be carry-over from other donors' samples. The CDR3 sequence is CASIRLGASGLSTDTQYF. The DNA is as follows: TGTGCCAGTATCAGACTCGGGGCTAGCGGACTCTCCACAGATACGCAGTATTTT.